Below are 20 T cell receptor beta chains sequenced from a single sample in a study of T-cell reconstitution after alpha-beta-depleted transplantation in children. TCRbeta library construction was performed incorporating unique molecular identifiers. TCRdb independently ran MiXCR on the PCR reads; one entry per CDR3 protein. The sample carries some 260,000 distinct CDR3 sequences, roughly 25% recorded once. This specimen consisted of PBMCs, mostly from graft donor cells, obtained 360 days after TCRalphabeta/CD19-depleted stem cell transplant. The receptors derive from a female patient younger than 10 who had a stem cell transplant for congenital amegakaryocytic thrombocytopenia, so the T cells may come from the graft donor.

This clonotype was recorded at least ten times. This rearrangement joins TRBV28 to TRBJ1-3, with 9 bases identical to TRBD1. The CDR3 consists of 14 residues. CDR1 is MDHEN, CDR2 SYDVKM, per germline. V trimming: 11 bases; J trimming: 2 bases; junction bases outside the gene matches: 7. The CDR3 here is CACGQGTTGNTIYF. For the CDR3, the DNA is TGTGCCTGCGGACAGGGGACAACTGGAAACACCATATATTTT.

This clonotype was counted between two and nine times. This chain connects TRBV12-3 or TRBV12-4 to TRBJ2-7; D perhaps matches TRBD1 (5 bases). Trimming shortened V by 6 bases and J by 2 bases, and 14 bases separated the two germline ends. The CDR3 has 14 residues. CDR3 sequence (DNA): TGTGCCAGCAGCCCTAGAGGACATCCCTACGAGCAGTACTTC. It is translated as CASSPRGHPYEQYF.

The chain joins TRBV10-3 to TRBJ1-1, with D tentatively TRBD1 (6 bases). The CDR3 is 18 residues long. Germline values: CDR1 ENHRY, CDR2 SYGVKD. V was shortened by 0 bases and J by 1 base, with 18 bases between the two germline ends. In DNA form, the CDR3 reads TGTGCCATCAGTGAGTCGACATTATACAGGGCTGGGAACACTGAAGCTTTCTTT. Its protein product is CAISESTLYRAGNTEAFF.

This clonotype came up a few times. The chain's CDR3 is CASSFGGGSNEQFF. In nucleotides, the CDR3 is TGTGCCAGCAGTTTCGGCGGGGGGTCTAATGAGCAGTTCTTC. The chain recombines TRBV28 with TRBJ2-1; TRBD2 matches 8 bases. There are 14 residues in the CDR3. Trimming at V came to 3 bases and at J to 7 bases, leaving 5 bases not matched to a gene. Germline assignment: CDR1 MDHEN and CDR2 SYDVKM.

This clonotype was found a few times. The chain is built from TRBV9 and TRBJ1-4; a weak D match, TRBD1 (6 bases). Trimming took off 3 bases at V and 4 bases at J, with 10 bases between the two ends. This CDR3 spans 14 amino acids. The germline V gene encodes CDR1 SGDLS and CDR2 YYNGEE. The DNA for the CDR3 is TGTGCCAGCAGCGCAGGACAGTTTAATGAAAAACTGTTTTTT. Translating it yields CASSAGQFNEKLFF.

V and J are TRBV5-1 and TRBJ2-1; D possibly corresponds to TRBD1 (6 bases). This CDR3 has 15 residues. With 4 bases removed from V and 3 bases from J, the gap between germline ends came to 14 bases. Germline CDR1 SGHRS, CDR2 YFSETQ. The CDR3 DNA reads TGCGCCAGCAGCGGGACCGGGACACGCTACAATGAGCAGTTCTTC. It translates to CASSGTGTRYNEQFF.

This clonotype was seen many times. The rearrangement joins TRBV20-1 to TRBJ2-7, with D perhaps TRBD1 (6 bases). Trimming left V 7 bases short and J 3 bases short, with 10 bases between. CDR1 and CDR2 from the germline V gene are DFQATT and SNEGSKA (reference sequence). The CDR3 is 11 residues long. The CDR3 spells CSVTDSYEQYF. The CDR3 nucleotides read TGCAGTGTTACGGACAGCTACGAGCAGTACTTC.

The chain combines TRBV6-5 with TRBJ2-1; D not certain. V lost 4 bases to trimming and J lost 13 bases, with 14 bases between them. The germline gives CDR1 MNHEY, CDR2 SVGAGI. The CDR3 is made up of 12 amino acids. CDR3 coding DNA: TGTGCCAGCAGTTCCCAGACGGAGCCCCAGTTCTTC. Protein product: CASSSQTEPQFF.

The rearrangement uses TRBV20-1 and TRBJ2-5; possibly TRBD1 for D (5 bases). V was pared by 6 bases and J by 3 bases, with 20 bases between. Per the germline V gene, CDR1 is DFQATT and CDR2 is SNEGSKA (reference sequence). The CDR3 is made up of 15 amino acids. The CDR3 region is CSAPNPQVWEETQYF. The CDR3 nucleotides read TGCAGTGCGCCCAACCCACAGGTGTGGGAAGAGACCCAGTACTTC.

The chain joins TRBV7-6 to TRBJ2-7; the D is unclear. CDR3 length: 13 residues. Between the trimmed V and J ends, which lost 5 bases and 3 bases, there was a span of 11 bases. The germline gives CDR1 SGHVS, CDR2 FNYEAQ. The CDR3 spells CASSQFKGYEQYF. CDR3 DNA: TGTGCCAGCAGCCAGTTCAAGGGCTACGAGCAGTACTTC.

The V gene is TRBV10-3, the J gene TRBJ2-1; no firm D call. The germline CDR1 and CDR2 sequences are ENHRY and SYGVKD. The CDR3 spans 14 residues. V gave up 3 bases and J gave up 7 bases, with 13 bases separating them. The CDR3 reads CAISDFHWINEQFF. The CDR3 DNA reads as TGTGCCATCAGTGACTTTCACTGGATTAATGAGCAGTTCTTC.

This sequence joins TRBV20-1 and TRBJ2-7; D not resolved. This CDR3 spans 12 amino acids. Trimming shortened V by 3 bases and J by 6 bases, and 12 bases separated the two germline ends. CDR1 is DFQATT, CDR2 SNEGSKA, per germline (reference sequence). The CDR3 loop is CSASAFGSEQYF. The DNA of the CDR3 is TGCAGTGCTAGCGCTTTCGGATCCGAGCAGTACTTC.

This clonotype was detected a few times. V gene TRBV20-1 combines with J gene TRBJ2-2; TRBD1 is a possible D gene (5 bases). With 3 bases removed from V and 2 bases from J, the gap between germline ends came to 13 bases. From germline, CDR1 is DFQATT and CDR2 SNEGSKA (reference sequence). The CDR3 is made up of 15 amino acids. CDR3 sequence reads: CSASGSTGNTGELFF. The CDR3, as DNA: TGCAGTGCTAGTGGTTCCACAGGAAACACCGGGGAGCTGTTTTTT.

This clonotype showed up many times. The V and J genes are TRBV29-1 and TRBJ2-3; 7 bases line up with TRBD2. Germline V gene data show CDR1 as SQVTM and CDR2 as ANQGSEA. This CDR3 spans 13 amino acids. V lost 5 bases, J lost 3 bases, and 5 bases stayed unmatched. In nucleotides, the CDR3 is TGCAGCGTTAGCGGGACCATTACAGATACGCAGTATTTT. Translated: CSVSGTITDTQYF.

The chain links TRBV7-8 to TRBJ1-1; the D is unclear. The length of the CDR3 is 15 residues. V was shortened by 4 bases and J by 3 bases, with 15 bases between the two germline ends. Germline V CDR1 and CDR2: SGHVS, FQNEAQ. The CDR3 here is CASSSPSTRYTEAFF. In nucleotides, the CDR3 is TGTGCCAGCAGCTCCCCCTCCACCCGTTACACTGAAGCTTTCTTT.

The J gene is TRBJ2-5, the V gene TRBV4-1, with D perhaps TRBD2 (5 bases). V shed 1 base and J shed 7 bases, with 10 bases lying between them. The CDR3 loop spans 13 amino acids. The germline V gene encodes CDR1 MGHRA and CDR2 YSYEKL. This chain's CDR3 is CASSQVGDVTQYF. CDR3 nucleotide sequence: TGCGCCAGCAGCCAAGTGGGAGACGTGACCCAGTACTTC.

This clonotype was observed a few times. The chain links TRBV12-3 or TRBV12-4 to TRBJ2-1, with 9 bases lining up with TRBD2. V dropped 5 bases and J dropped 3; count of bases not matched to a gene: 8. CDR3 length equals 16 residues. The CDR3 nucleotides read TGTGCCAGCAGTCTACACAGCGGGAGGATCTACAATGAGCAGTTCTTC. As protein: CASSLHSGRIYNEQFF.

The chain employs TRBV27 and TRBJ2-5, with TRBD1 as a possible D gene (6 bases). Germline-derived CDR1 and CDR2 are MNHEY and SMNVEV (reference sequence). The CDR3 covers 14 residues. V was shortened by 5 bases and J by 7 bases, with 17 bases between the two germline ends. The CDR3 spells CASSKQGASWTQYF. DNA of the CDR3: TGTGCCAGCAGTAAACAGGGCGCCTCATGGACCCAGTACTTC.

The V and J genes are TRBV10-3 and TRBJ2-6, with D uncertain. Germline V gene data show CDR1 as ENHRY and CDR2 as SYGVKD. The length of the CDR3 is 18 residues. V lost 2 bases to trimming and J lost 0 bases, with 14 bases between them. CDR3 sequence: CAISELRQSYSGANVLTF. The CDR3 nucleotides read TGTGCCATCAGTGAGCTGAGACAAAGCTACTCTGGGGCCAACGTCCTGACTTTC.

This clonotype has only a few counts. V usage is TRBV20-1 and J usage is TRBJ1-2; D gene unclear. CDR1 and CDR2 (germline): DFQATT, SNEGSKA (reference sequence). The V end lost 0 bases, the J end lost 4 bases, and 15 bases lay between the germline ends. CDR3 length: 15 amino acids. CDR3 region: CSARDPREMGYGYTF. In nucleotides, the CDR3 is TGCAGTGCTAGAGATCCAAGGGAGATGGGCTATGGCTACACCTTC.